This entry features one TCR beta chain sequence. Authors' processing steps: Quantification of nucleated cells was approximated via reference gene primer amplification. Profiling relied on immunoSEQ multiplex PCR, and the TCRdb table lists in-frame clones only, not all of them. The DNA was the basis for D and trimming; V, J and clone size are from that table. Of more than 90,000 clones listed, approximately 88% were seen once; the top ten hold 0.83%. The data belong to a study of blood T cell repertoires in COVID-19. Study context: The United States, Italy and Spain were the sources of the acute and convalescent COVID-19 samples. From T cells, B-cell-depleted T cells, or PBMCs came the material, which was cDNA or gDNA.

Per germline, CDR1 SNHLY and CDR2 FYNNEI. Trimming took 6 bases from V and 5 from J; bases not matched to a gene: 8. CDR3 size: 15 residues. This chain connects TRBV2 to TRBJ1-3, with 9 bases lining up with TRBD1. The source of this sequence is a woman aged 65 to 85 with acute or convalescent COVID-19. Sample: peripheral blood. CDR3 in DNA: TGTGCCAGCAGAACTCCGGGACAGGGTCGAAACACCATATATTTT. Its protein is CASRTPGQGRNTIYF.